This entry describes one T cell receptor (beta chain). The antigen is undetermined. The data stem from a study of cytomegalovirus exposure and HLA in healthy donors. Whole-study findings and limits: Later analysis associated a missense DCLRE1C variant with TCR beta V- and J-gene trimming. A highly shared variant cluster was judged a likely technical artifact.

Germline values: CDR1 MDHEN, CDR2 SYDVKM. V lost 2 bases and J lost 4; bases outside the gene matches: 9. The CDR3 is made up of 17 amino acids. Amplification used 60 Vbeta primers and 13 Jbeta primers. Produced via immunoSEQ multiplex PCR; TCRdb's table is partial and in-frame only. The table has 150,000 or so clones, approximately 70% seen once. J is TRBJ2-2 and V is TRBV28, with TRBD2 matching over 8 bases. Sequencing input: PBMCs. The clonotype comes from a woman aged 18-29 years in good health and CMV-seronegative. CDR3 DNA: TGTGCCAGCAGTTTACCTGGTCTAGCGGGTATCACCGGGGAGCTGTTTTTT. This sequence encodes CASSLPGLAGITGELFF. Variable domain in full (rest from reference TRBV28 and TRBJ2-2): DVKVTQSSRYLVKRTGEKVFLECVQDMDHENMFWYRQDPGLGLRLIYFSYDVKMKEKGDIPEGYSVSREKKERFSLILESASTNQTSMYLCASSLPGLAGITGELFFGEGSRLTVL.